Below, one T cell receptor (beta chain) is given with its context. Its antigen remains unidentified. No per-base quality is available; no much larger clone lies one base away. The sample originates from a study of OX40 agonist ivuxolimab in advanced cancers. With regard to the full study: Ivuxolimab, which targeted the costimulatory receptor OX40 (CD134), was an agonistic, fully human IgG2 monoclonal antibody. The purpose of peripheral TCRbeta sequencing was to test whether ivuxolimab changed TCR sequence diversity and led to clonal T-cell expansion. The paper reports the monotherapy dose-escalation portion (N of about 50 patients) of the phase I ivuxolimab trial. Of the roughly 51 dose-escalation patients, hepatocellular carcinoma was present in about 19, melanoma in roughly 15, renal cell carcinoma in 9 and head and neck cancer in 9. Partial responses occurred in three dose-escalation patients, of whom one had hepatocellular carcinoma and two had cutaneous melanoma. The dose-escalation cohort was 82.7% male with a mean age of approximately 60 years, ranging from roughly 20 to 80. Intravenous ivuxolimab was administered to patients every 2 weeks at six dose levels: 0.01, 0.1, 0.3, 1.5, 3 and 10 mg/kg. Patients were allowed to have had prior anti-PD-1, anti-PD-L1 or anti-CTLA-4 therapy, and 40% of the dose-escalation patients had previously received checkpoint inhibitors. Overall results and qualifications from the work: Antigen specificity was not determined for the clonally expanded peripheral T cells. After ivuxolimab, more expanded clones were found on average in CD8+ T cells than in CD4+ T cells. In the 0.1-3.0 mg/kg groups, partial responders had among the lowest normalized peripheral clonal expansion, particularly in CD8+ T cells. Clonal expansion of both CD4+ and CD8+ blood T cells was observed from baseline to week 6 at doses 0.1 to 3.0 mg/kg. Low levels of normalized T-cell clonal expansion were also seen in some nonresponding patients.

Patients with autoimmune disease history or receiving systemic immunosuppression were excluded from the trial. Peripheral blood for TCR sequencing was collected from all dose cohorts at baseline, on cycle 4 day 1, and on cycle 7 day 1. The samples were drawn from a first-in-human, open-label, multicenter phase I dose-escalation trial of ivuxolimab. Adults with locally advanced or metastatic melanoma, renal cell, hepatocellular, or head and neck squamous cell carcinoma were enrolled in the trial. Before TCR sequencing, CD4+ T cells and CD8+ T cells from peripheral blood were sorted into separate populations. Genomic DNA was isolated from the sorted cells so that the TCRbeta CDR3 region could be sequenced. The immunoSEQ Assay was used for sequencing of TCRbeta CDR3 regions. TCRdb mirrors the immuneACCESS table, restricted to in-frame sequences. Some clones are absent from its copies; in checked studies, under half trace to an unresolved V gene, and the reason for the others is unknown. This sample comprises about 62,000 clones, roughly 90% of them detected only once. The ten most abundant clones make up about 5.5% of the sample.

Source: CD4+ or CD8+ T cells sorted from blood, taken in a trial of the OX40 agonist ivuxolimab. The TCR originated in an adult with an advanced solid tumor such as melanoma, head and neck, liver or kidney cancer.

The CDR3 protein: CAMGGGSFLYNEQFF. The DNA is as follows: TGTGCCATGGGAGGGGGCTCTTTTCTCTACAATGAGCAGTTCTTC. In this chain, TRBV6-1 is recombined with TRBJ2-1, with the D gene tentatively TRBD1 or TRBD2, based on 7 matching bases in each. The CDR3 starts with the cysteine, ends with the phenylalanine, and has 15 residues. Only the CDR3 portion is preserved as DNA: 45 bases, with reading frame beginning at the first base. CDR1 is given as MNHNS and CDR2 as SASEGT, both from the germline V gene. V loses 10 bases, J loses 3 bases, and the germline ends lie 19 bases apart.